These 17 T cell receptor beta chains were sequenced from one sample in a study of shared clonotypes between healthy human individuals. Clones were sequenced by immunoSEQ multiplex PCR, and TCRdb holds only the in-frame ones, with some missing. This table has 650,000 to 800,000 clones, around 92% appearing once. CD8 cells classed as naive were CD45RO-negative and positively selected for CCR7, excluding terminally differentiated effector memory CD45RA+ cells. Specimen: naive CD8+ T cells sorted from blood. Receptor source: a man aged 25-45 years in good health.

The V call is TRBV5-1, the J call TRBJ1-2, with a possible D match to TRBD1 (5 bases). Germline V gives CDR1 SGHRS, CDR2 YFSETQ. V was pared by 0 bases and J by 6 bases, with 15 bases between. The CDR3 runs 15 residues. The DNA of the CDR3 is TGCGCCAGCAGCTTGGGCCGGGACGGAGGCAATGGCTACACCTTC. Its protein is CASSLGRDGGNGYTF.

The rearrangement joins TRBV19 to TRBJ1-5; D not certain. The V gene's germline CDR1 is LNHDA and CDR2 SQIVND (reference sequence). The CDR3 contains 14 residues. V was cut by 3 bases and J by 7 bases, with 13 bases left in between. CDR3 region: CASSIPPAQQPQHF. The CDR3 DNA sequence: TGTGCCAGTAGTATTCCCCCGGCTCAACAGCCCCAGCATTTT.

This chain links TRBV6-1 with TRBJ2-7; TRBD1 is a possible D gene (5 bases). Germline V gene sequence: CDR1 MNHNS, CDR2 SASEGT. Deletions cut 6 bases from V and 4 bases from J, with 10 bases between. The CDR3 sequence is 12 residues long. The CDR3 spells CASSPTGYEQYF. CDR3 nucleotide sequence: TGTGCCAGCAGCCCTACAGGATACGAGCAGTACTTC.

The chain links TRBV7-9 to TRBJ2-3; D could derive from TRBD1 or TRBD2 (5 bases each). V lost 8 bases and J 5 bases, leaving 20 bases between the germline ends. Germline CDR1 reads SEHNR; CDR2 reads FQNEAQ (reference sequence). This CDR3 is built from 15 residues. The CDR3 sequence is CASGGSGTIVDTQYF. The CDR3 DNA sequence: TGTGCCAGCGGCGGATCCGGGACGATTGTAGATACGCAGTATTTT.

The chain combines TRBV4-1 with TRBJ2-7; no clear D gene. CDR3 length: 12 amino acids. Trimming took off 4 bases at V and 3 bases at J, with 7 bases between the two ends. Germline CDR1 MGHRA, CDR2 YSYEKL. For the CDR3, the DNA is TGCGCCAGCAGCCCCGACTTCTACGAGCAGTACTTC. Translation gives CASSPDFYEQYF.

Only one count was recorded for this clone. The V call is TRBV11-3, the J call TRBJ2-7; D is perhaps TRBD1 (5 bases). Germline CDR1 and CDR2: SGHNT and YENEEA. The CDR3 is 14 residues long. Trimming took 0 bases from V and 6 from J, leaving 12 bases between them. This chain's CDR3 is CASSLDPDSSEQYF. The DNA of the CDR3 is TGTGCCAGCAGCTTAGATCCTGACAGTAGCGAGCAGTACTTC.

This clone occurred once. This sequence joins TRBV7-2 and TRBJ2-1; TRBD2 matches 10 bases. CDR1 is SGHTA, CDR2 FQGNSA, per germline. The length of the CDR3 is 15 residues. J was trimmed by 4 bases and V by 5 bases; bases with no gene match: 5. The CDR3 DNA reads TGTGCCAGCAGCCTGGGACTAGCGATTTACAATGAGCAGTTCTTC. Its protein is CASSLGLAIYNEQFF.

The V and J genes are TRBV6-5 and TRBJ2-1, with TRBD1 matching 9 bases. The CDR3 consists of 14 residues. Per germline, CDR1 MNHEY and CDR2 SVGAGI. The junction had 3 bases not matched to a gene; V was cut back by 6 bases and J by 3 bases. The CDR3 DNA reads TGTGCCAGCAGGAGACAGGGGGTCTACAATGAGCAGTTCTTC. Encoded protein: CASRRQGVYNEQFF.

The V call is TRBV6-5, the J call TRBJ1-3; no clear D gene. The CDR3 covers 14 residues. Germline-derived CDR1 and CDR2 are MNHEY and SVGAGI. Between the trimmed V and J ends, which lost 2 bases and 4 bases, there was a span of 9 bases. CDR3 protein: CASSYAHQGNTIYF. CDR3 DNA: TGTGCCAGCAGTTACGCACATCAAGGAAACACCATATATTTT.

The chain recombines TRBV10-3 with TRBJ2-1, with D possibly matching TRBD2 (6 bases). There are 18 residues in the CDR3. CDR1 and CDR2 from the germline V gene are ENHRY and SYGVKD. The V end lost 7 bases, the J end lost 0 bases, and 22 bases lay between the germline ends. The CDR3 bases are TGTGCCATCACCAAACATGTAAATAGCGGAACCTCCTACAATGAGCAGTTCTTC. Translation gives CAITKHVNSGTSYNEQFF.

The chain employs TRBV4-2 and TRBJ2-3; D perhaps matches TRBD2 (5 bases). The CDR3 totals 15 residues. CDR1 and CDR2 (germline): LGHNA, YNFKEQ. Trimming pared 6 bases from V and 4 bases from J, leaving 17 bases between. The CDR3 region is CASSHSVGDADTQYF. DNA of the CDR3: TGTGCCAGCAGTCATTCGGTGGGAGACGCAGATACGCAGTATTTT.

This clone came up once. V and J are TRBV19 and TRBJ2-3, with D maybe TRBD2 (5 bases). The CDR3 has 13 residues. CDR1 is LNHDA, CDR2 SQIVND, per germline (reference sequence). V was shortened by 9 bases and J by 4 bases, with 14 bases between the two germline ends. As DNA, the CDR3 is TGTGCCAGCGTCGGCCAGGAGGCAGATACGCAGTATTTT. It codes for CASVGQEADTQYF.

This sequence joins TRBV27 and TRBJ1-5, with TRBD1 matching over 7 bases. CDR1 and CDR2 from the germline V gene are MNHEY and SMNVEV (reference sequence). The V gene end was trimmed by 7 bases and the J gene end by 2 bases; junction bases not matched to a gene: 8. There are 15 residues in the CDR3. The CDR3 DNA reads TGTGCCAGCACCCCGACAGGGACCCGCAATCAGCCCCAGCATTTT. Translating gives CASTPTGTRNQPQHF.

The chain is built from TRBV4-1 and TRBJ1-4; D unresolved. The germline V gene encodes CDR1 MGHRA and CDR2 YSYEKL. The CDR3 is made up of 14 amino acids. The V end was cut by 3 bases, the J end by 0 bases, with 5 bases between. In DNA form, the CDR3 reads TGCGCCAGCAGCCATCAGGCAACTAATGAAAAACTGTTTTTT. Amino acid sequence: CASSHQATNEKLFF.

This chain uses TRBV4-1 with TRBJ2-7; perhaps D is TRBD1 or TRBD2 (5 bases each). V lost 5 bases, J lost 2 bases, and 13 bases lay in between. CDR1 and CDR2 from the germline V gene are MGHRA and YSYEKL. The CDR3 runs to 14 residues. The CDR3, as DNA: TGCGCCAGCAGCTTCGCCGGGGCGGCCTACGAGCAGTACTTC. Its protein is CASSFAGAAYEQYF.

The genes are TRBV5-1 and TRBJ2-1; TRBD1 matches 8 bases. V lost 5 bases and J lost 5; bases outside the gene matches: 6. Looked up from germline, CDR1 is SGHRS and CDR2 is YFSETQ. The CDR3 extends over 14 amino acids. The CDR3 nucleotides read TGCGCCAGCAGAACCGGGACAGGTCACAATGAGCAGTTCTTC. As protein: CASRTGTGHNEQFF.

The table lists this clone with a count of one. The chain couples TRBV21-1 to TRBJ2-5; no check of the table's D call, TRBD2, against the DNA was made. TRBV21-1 is annotated as a pseudogene. The CDR3 is 15 amino acids. CDR3 region: CASSSLAGLRETQYF. CDR3 nucleotide sequence: TGTGCCAGCAGCAGTCTAGCGGGACTCCGAGAGACCCAGTACTTC.